A single sample gave rise to the 9 T cell receptor beta chains below, sequenced in a study of response to subunit inactivated influenza vaccine. TCRdb re-analysed the RT-PCR reads in MiXCR, keeping a single row per CDR3 protein. Of 750,000 to 850,000 distinct CDR3 sequences listed, around a sixth are singletons. The source material was PBMCs from blood, sampled roughly 5 days after vaccination. The receptors come from a man between 45 and 60 years old who received an inactivated influenza vaccine.

This clonotype was counted many times. The junction and the germline gene differ at one end; a read error may be behind it. The chain recombines TRBV6-2 or TRBV6-3 with TRBJ2-7, with 8 bases matching TRBD1. From germline, CDR1 is MNHEY and CDR2 SVGEGT. The CDR3 runs to 11 residues. The CDR3 here is CASSPRGTGNF. The CDR3 DNA reads TGTGCCAGCAGCCCTAGGGGGACAGGCAACTTC.

This clonotype was counted between two and nine times. CDR3 DNA sequence: TGTGCCAGCGTGCAAAACCGCGCCGGGGCAGATACGCAGTATTTT. Translating gives CASVQNRAGADTQYF. The chain joins TRBV6-2 or TRBV6-3 to TRBJ2-3; the D gene is possibly TRBD2 (5 bases). This CDR3 region has 15 residues. Germline CDR1 and CDR2: MNHEY and SVGEGT. V was trimmed by 8 bases and J by 4 bases, leaving 19 bases between them.

This clonotype was seen many times. The chain is built from TRBV6-1 and TRBJ1-5; D is uncertain. The length of the CDR3 is 15 residues. The germline gives CDR1 MNHNS, CDR2 SASEGT. Deletions cut 8 bases from V and 1 base from J, with 15 bases between. In DNA form, the CDR3 reads TGTGCCAGCGGCCCCTACACGGGGAGCAATCAGCCCCAGCATTTT. It is translated as CASGPYTGSNQPQHF.

This clonotype was seen a handful of times. V usage is TRBV2 and J usage is TRBJ2-1, with D perhaps matching TRBD2 (5 bases). CDR1 SNHLY and CDR2 FYNNEI come from the germline V gene. Between the trimmed V and J ends, which lost 6 bases and 2 bases, there was a span of 8 bases. The CDR3 loop spans 13 amino acids. CDR3 in DNA: TGTGCCAGCAGGAGCGGAGCCTACAATGAGCAGTTCTTC. It translates to CASRSGAYNEQFF.

The chain links TRBV20-1 to TRBJ2-5; 8 positions match TRBD1. The J segment lost 3 bases and the V segment lost 6 bases, leaving 12 bases of the junction unmatched. Germline CDR1 and CDR2: DFQATT and SNEGSKA (reference sequence). The CDR3 is made up of 15 amino acids. The CDR3 is CSATNTGGGEETQYF. The CDR3 nucleotides read TGCAGTGCCACAAACACAGGGGGTGGTGAAGAGACCCAGTACTTC.

V usage is TRBV5-1 and J usage is TRBJ2-5, with D possibly being TRBD1 (6 bases). There are 13 residues in the CDR3. V was shortened by 9 bases and J by 5 bases, with 17 bases between the two germline ends. Germline V gene data show CDR1 as SGHRS and CDR2 as YFSETQ. DNA of the CDR3: TGCGCCACTGGAGAGGGGGTACGGGAGACCCAGTACTTC. Protein sequence: CATGEGVRETQYF.

In its sample, this clonotype was seen a few times. The chain combines TRBV5-1 with TRBJ2-7; D is possibly TRBD1 (6 bases). V was cut by 1 base and J by 4 bases, with 24 bases left in between. This CDR3 comprises 18 residues. CDR1 is SGHRS, CDR2 YFSETQ, per germline. CDR3 in amino acids: CASSLRFRTVLREYEQYF. Here the CDR3 DNA reads TGCGCCAGCAGCTTGAGATTCCGGACAGTCTTGAGAGAGTACGAGCAGTACTTC.

The gene calls are TRBV20-1 and TRBJ2-2; 10 nucleotides match TRBD1. The J segment lost 7 bases and the V segment lost 0 bases, leaving 5 bases of the junction unmatched. The germline gives CDR1 DFQATT, CDR2 SNEGSKA (reference sequence). The CDR3 runs to 15 residues. CDR3 bases: TGCAGTGCTAGAGATAGGGACAGGGGTCTCGGGGAGCTGTTTTTT. Translated, it gives CSARDRDRGLGELFF.

This clonotype was detected once. The chain joins TRBV4-1 to TRBJ1-1; tentative D call: TRBD1 (5 bases). V was cut by 2 bases and J by 6 bases, with 16 bases left in between. CDR1 and CDR2 (germline): MGHRA, YSYEKL. The CDR3 contains 15 residues. DNA of the CDR3: TGCGCCAGCAGCCAACCTCACCAGGGTCTGGCTGAAGCTTTCTTT. Translation gives CASSQPHQGLAEAFF.